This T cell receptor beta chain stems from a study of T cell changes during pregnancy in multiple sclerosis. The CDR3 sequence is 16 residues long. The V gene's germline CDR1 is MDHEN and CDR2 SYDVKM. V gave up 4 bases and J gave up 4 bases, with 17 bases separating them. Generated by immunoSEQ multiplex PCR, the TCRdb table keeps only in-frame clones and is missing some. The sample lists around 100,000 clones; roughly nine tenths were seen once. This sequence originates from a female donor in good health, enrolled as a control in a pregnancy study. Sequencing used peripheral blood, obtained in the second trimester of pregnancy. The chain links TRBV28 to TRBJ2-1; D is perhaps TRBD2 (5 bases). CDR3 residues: CASSSSSGGSYNEQFF. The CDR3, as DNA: TGTGCCAGCAGTTCTTCATCAGGCGGGTCTTACAATGAGCAGTTCTTC.